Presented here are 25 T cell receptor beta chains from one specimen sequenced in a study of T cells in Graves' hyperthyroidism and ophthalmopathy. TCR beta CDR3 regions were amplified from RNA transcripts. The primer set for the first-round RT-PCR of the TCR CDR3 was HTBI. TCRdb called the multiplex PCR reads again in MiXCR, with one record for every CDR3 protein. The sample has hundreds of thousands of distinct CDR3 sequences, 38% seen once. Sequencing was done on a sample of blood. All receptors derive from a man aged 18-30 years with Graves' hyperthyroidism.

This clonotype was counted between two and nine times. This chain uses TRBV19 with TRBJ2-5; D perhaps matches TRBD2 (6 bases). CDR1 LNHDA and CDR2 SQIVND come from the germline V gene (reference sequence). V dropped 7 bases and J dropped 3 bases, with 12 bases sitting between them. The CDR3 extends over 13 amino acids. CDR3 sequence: CASIPAGEETQYF. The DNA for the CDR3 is TGTGCCAGTATCCCAGCGGGTGAAGAGACCCAGTACTTC.

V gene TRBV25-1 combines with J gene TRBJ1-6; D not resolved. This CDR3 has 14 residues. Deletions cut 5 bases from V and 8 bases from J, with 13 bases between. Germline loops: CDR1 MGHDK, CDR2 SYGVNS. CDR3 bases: TGTGCCAGCAGTCCCTCGGAGGGCGATTCACCCCTCCACTTT. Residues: CASSPSEGDSPLHF. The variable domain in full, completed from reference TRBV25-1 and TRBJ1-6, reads EADIYQTPRYLVIGTGKKITLECSQTMGHDKMYWYQQDPGMELHLIHYSYGVNSTEKGDLSSESTVSRIRTEHFPLTLESARPSHTSQYLCASSPSEGDSPLHFGNGTRLTVT.

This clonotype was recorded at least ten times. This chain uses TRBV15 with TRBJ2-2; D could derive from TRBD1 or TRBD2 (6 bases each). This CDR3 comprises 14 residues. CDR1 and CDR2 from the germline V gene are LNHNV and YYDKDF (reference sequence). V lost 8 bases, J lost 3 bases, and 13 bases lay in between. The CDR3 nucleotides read TGTGCCACCGGACAGTGGAGGGACACCGGGGAGCTGTTTTTT. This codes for CATGQWRDTGELFF.

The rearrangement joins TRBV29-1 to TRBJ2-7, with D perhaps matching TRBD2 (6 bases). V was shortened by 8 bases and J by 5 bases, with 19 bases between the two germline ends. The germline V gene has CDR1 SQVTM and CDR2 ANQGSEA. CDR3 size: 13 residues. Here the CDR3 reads CSTSRDGGNEQYF. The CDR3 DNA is TGCAGCACCAGCAGAGATGGGGGGAACGAGCAGTACTTC.

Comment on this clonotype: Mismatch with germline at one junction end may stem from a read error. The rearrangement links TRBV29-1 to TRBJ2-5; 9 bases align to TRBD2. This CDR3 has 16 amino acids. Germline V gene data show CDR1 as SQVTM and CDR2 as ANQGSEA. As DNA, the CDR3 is TGCAGCGTTGAAGATGAAGTAGCGGGAGCCCAAGCGACCCAGTACTTC. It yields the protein CSVEDEVAGAQATQYF. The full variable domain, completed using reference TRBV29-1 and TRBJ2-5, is SAVISQKPSRDICQRGTSLTIQCQVDSQVTMMFWYRQQPGQSLTLIATANQGSEATYESGFVIDKFPISRPNLTFSTLTVSNMSPEDSSIYLCSVEDEVAGAQATQYFGPGTRLLVL.

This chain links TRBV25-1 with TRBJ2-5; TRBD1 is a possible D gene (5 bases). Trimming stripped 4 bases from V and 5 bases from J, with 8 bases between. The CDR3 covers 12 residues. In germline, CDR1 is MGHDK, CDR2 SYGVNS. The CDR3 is CASSGAGETQYF. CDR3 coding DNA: TGTGCCAGCAGTGGGGCAGGGGAGACCCAGTACTTC.

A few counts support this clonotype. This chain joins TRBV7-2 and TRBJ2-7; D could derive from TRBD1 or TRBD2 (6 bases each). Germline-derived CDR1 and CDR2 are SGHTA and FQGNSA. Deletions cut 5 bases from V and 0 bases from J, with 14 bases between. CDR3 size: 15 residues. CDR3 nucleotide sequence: TGTGCCAGCAGCGGGGGCGGGACTCGCTCCTACGAGCAGTACTTC. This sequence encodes CASSGGGTRSYEQYF.

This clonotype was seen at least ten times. The chain's CDR3 is CSVEVLGSGNTIYF. CDR3 coding DNA: TGCAGCGTTGAAGTCCTAGGCTCTGGAAACACCATATATTTT. This chain connects TRBV29-1 to TRBJ1-3; D ambiguous. Trimming cost V 1 base and J 0 bases, with 7 bases left between them. Germline V lookup: CDR1 SQVTM, CDR2 ANQGSEA. The CDR3 spans 14 residues.

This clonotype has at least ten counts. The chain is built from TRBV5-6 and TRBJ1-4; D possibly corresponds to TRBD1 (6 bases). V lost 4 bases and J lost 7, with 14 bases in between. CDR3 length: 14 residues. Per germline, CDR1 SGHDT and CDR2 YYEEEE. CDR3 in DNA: TGTGCCAGCAGCACGACAGGAAGTTTTGAAAAACTGTTTTTT. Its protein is CASSTTGSFEKLFF.

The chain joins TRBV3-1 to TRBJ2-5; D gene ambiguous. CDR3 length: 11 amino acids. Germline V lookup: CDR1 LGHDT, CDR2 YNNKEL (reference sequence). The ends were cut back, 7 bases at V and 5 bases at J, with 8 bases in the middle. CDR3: CASTLSETQYF. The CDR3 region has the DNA TGTGCCAGCACCCTATCCGAGACCCAGTACTTC.

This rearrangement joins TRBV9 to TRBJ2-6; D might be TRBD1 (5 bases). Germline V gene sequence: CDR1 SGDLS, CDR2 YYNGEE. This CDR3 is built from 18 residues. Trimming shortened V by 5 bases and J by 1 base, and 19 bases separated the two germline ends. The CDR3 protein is CASSYNRQGDSGANVLTF. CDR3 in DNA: TGTGCCAGCAGTTATAATCGTCAGGGTGATTCTGGGGCCAACGTCCTGACTTTC.

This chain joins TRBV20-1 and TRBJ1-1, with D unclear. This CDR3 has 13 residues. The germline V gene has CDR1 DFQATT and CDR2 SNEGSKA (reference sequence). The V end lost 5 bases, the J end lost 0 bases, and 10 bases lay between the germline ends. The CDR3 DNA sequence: TGCAGTGCTTCAGAGAGCATGAACACTGAAGCTTTCTTT. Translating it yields CSASESMNTEAFF.

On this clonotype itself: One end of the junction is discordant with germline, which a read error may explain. The chain's CDR3 is CAISEAHLNTEAFF. The CDR3 DNA follows: TGTGCCATCAGTGAAGCGCACCTGAACACTGAAGCTTTCTTT. V is TRBV2 and J is TRBJ1-1; D uncertain. The CDR3 contains 14 residues. The germline V gene has CDR1 SNHLY and CDR2 FYNNEI.

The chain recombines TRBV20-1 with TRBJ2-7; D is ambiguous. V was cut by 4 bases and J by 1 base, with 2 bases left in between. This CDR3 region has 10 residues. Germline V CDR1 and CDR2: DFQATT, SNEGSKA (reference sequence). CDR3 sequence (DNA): TGCAGTGCTAATTCCTACGAGCAGTACTTC. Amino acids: CSANSYEQYF.

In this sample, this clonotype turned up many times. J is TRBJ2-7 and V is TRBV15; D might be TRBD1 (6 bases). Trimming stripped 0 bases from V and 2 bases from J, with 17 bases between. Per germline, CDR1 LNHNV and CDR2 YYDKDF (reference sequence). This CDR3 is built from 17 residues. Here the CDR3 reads CATSRDSAGTLAYEQYF. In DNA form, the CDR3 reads TGTGCCACCAGCAGAGATTCGGCTGGGACATTGGCCTACGAGCAGTACTTC.

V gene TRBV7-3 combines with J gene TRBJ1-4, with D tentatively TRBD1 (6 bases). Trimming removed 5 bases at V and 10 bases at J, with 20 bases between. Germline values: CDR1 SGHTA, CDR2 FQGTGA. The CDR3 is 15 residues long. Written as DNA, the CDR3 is TGTGCCAGCAGCCTCGGGGACATCCGAGCGGGAAAACTGTTTTTT. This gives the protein CASSLGDIRAGKLFF. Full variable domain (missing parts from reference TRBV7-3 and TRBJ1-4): GAGVSQTPSNKVTEKGKYVELRCDPISGHTALYWYRQSLGQGPEFLIYFQGTGAADDSGLPNDRFFAVRPEGSVSTLKIQRTERGDSAVYLCASSLGDIRAGKLFFGSGTQLSVL.

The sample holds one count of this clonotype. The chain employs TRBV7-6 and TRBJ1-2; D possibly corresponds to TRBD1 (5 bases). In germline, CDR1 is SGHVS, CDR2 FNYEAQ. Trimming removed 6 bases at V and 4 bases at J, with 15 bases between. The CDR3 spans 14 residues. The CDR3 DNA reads TGTGCCAGCAGTCTCCTACGGGGCCGCTATGGCTACACCTTC. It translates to CASSLLRGRYGYTF.

The CDR3 coding sequence is TGTGCCAGCAGTTTGTTTACGCAGCCGAACACTGAAGCTTTCTTT. As protein: CASSLFTQPNTEAFF. The rearrangement uses TRBV2 and TRBJ1-1; D gene unclear. CDR1 and CDR2 (germline): SNHLY, FYNNEI. The CDR3 contains 15 residues. Trimming removed 5 bases at V and 1 base at J, with 14 bases between.

For the CDR3, the DNA is TGTGCCAGCAAGGGGGGACCCCAAGAGACCCAGTACTTC. It encodes CASKGGPQETQYF. The V call is TRBV5-4, the J call TRBJ2-5; D tentatively reads TRBD1 or TRBD2 (6 bases each). This CDR3 is 13 amino acids long. Per germline, CDR1 SGHNT and CDR2 YYREEE (reference sequence). V shed 6 bases and J shed 1 base, with 10 bases lying between them.

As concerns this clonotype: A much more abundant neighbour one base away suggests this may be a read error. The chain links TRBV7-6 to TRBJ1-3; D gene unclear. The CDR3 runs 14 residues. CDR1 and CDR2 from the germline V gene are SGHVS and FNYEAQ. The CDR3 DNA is TGTGCCAGCAGCTTATTGGGGTCAGGAAACACCATGTATTTT. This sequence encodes CASSLLGSGNTMYF.

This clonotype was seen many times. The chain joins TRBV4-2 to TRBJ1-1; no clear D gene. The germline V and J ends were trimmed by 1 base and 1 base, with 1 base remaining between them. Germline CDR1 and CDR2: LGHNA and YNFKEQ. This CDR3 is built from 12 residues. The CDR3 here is CASSQANTEAFF. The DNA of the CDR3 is TGTGCCAGCAGCCAAGCGAACACTGAAGCTTTCTTT.

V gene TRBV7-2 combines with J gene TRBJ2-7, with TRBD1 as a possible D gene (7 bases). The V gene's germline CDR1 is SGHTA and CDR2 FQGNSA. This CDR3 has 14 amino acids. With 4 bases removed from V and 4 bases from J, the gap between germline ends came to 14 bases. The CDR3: CASSSGDREYEQYF. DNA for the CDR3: TGTGCCAGCAGCTCGGGGGACAGAGAATACGAGCAGTACTTC.

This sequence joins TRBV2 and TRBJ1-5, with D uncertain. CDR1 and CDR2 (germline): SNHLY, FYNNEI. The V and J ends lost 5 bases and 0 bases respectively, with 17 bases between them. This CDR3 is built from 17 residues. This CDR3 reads CASSYRQSYYSNQPQHF. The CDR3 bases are TGTGCCAGCAGTTACCGTCAGAGCTACTATAGCAATCAGCCCCAGCATTTT. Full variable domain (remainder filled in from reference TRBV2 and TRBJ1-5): EPEVTQTPSHQVTQMGQEVILRCVPISNHLYFYWYRQILGQKVEFLVSFYNNEISEKSEIFDDQFSVERPDGSNFTLKIRSTKLEDSAMYFCASSYRQSYYSNQPQHFGDGTRLSIL.

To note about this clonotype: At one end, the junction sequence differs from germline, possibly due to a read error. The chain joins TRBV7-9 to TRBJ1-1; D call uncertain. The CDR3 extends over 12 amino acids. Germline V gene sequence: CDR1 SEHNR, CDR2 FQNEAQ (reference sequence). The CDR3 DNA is TGTGCCGGCAGCTTTACGGAACCTGAAGCTTTCTTT. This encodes CAGSFTEPEAFF.

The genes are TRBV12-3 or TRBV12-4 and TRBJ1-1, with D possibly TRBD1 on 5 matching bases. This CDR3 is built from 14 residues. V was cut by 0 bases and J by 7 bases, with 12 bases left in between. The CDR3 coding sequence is TGTGCCAGCAGTTTAGCGCTGGGGGGTGTTGAAGCTTTCTTT. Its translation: CASSLALGGVEAFF.